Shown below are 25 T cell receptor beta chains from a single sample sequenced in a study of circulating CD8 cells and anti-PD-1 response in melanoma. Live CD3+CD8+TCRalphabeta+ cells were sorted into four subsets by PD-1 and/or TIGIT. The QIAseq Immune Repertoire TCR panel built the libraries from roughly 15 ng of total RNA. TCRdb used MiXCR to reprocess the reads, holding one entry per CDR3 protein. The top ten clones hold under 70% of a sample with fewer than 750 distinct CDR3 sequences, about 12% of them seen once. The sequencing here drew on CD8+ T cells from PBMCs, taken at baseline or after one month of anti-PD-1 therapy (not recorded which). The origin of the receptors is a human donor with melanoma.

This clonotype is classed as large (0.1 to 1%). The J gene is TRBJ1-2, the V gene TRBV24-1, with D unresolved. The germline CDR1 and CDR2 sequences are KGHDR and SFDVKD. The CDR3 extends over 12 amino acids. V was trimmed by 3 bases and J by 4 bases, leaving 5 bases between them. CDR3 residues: CATSDGGYGYTF. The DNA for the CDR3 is TGTGCCACCAGTGATGGAGGCTATGGCTACACCTTC.

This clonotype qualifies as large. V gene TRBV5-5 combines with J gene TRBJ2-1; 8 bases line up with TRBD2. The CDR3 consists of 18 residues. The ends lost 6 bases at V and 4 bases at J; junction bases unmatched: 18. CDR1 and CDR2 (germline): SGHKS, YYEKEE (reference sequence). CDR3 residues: CASNPTAAGGALYNEQFF. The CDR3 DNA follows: TGTGCCAGCAACCCCACTGCCGCCGGGGGGGCCTTATACAATGAGCAGTTCTTC.

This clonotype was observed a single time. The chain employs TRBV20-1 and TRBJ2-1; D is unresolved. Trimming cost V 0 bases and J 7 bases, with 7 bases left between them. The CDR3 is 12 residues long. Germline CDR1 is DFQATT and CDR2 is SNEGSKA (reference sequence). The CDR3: CSARDKENEQFF. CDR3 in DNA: TGCAGTGCTAGAGATAAGGAAAATGAGCAGTTCTTC.

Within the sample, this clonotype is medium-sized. In DNA, the CDR3 is TGTGCCAGTAGTATACTACTAAACCCCAATGAGCAGTTCTTC. Protein: CASSILLNPNEQFF. The V call is TRBV19, the J call TRBJ2-1; D not certain. With 2 bases removed from V and 6 bases from J, the gap between germline ends came to 11 bases. From germline, CDR1 is LNHDA and CDR2 SQIVND (reference sequence). The CDR3 runs 14 residues. The full variable domain, rest sourced from reference TRBV19 and TRBJ2-1, is DGGITQSPKYLFRKEGQNVTLSCEQNLNHDAMYWYRQDPGQGLRLIYYSQIVNDFQKGDIAEGYSVSREKKESFPLTVTSAQKNPTAFYLCASSILLNPNEQFFGPGTRLTVL.

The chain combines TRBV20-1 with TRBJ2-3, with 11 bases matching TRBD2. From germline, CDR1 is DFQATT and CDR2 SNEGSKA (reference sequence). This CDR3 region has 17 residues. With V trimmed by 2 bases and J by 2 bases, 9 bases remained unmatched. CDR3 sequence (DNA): TGCAGTGCTAGAAGGCTAGCGGGAGGAGGGGACACAGATACGCAGTATTTT. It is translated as CSARRLAGGGDTDTQYF.

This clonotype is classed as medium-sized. The CDR3 DNA follows: TGCGCCAGCAGCCGACTAGCGGGGCTGGGAGATACGCAGTATTTT. This codes for CASSRLAGLGDTQYF. The J gene is TRBJ2-3, the V gene TRBV10-1; TRBD2 matches at 11 bases. The CDR3 is 15 residues long. CDR1 is WNHNN, CDR2 SYGVQD, per germline (reference sequence). J was trimmed by 5 bases and V by 6 bases; bases with no gene match: 7.

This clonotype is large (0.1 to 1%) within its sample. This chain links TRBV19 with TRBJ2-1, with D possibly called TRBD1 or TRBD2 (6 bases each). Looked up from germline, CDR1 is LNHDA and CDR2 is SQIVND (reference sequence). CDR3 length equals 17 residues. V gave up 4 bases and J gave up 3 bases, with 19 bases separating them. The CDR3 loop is CASSRVNWGAIYNEQFF. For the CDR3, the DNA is TGTGCCAGTAGTAGGGTAAACTGGGGGGCGATCTACAATGAGCAGTTCTTC.

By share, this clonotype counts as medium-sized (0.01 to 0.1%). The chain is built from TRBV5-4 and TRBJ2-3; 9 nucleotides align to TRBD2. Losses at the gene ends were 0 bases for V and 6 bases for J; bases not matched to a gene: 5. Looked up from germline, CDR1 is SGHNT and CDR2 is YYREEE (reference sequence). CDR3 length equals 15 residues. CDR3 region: CASSLALAGIDTQYF. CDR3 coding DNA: TGTGCCAGCAGCTTGGCCCTAGCGGGGATCGATACGCAGTATTTT.

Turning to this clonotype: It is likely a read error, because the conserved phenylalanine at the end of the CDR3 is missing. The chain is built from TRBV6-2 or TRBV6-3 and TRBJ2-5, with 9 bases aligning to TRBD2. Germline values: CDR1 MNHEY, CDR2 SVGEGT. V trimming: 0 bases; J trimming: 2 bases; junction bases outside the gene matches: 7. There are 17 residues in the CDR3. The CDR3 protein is CASSYSILRGGQETQYL. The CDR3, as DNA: TGTGCCAGCAGTTACTCGATTTTGCGGGGGGGACAAGAGACCCAGTACCTC.

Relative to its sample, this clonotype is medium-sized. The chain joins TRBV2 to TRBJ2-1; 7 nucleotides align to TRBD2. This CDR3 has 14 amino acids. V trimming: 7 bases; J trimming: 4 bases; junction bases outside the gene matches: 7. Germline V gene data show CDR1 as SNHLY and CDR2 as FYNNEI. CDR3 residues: CASTRGTIYNEQFF. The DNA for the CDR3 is TGTGCCAGCACTCGAGGGACTATTTACAATGAGCAGTTCTTC.

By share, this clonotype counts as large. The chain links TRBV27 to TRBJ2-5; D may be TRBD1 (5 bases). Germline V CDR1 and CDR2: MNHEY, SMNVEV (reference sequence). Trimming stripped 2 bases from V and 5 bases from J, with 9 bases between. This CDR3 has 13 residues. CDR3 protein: CASSLGAYETQYF. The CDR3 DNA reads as TGTGCCAGCAGTTTAGGGGCCTACGAGACCCAGTACTTC.

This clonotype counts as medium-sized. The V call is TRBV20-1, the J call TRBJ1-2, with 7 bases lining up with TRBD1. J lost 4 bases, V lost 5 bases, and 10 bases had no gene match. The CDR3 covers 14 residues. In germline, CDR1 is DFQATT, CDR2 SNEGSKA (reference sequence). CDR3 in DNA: TGCAGTGCTCGCCCCGGACAGGACCTCTATGGCTACACCTTC. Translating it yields CSARPGQDLYGYTF.

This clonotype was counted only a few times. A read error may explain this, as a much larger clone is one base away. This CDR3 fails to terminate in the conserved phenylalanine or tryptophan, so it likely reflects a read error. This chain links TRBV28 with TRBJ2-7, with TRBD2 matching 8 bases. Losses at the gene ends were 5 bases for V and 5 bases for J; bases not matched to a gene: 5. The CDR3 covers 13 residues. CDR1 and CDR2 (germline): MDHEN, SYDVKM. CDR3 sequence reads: CASSLIGGDEQYL. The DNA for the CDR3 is TGTGCCAGCAGTCTGATCGGGGGGGACGAGCAGTACCTC.

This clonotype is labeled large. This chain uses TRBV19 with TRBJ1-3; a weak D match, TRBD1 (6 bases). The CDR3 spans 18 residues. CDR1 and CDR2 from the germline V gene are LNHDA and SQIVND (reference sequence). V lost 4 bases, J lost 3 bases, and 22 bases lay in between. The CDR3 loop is CASSTQIGQFFSGNTIYF. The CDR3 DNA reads TGTGCCAGTAGTACCCAGATCGGACAGTTTTTCAGTGGAAACACCATATATTTT.

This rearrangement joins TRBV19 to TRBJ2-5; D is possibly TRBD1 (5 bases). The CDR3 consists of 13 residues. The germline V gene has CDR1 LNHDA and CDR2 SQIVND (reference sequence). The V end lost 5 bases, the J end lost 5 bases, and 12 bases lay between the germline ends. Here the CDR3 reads CASSEGVRETQYF. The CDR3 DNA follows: TGTGCCAGTAGTGAAGGGGTTCGGGAGACCCAGTACTTC.

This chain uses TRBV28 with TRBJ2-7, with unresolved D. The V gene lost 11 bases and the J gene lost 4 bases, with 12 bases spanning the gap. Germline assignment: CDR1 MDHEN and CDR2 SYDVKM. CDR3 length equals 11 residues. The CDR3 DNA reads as TGTGCCTGCGCAACAGAGTACGAGCAGTACTTC. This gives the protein CACATEYEQYF.

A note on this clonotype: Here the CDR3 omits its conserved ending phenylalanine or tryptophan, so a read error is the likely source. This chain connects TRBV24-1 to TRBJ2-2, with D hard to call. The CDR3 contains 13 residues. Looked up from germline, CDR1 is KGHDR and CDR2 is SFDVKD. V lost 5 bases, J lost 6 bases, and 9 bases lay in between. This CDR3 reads CATSVRSPGELFS. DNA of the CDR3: TGTGCCACCAGTGTAAGGAGCCCCGGGGAGCTGTTTTCT.

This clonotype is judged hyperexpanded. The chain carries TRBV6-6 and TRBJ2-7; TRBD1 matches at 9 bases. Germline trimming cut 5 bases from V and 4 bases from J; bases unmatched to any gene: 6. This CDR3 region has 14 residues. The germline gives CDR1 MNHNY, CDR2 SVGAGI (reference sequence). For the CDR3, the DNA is TGTGCCAGCAGTGCGGACAGGGGATGGTACGAGCAGTACTTC. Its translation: CASSADRGWYEQYF.

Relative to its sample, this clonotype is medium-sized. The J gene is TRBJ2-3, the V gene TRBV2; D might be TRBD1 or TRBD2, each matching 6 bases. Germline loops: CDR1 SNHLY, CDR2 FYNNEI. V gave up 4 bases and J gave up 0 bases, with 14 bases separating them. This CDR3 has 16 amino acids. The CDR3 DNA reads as TGTGCCAGCAGTGGAGAGGGGGGCGATAGCACAGATACGCAGTATTTT. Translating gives CASSGEGGDSTDTQYF.

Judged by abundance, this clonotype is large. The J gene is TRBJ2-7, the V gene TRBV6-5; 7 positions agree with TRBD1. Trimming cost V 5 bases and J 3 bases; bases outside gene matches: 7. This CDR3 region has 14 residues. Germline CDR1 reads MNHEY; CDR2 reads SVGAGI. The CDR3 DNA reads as TGTGCCAGCAGTGCAGGGGGTTCAGGCTACGAGCAGTACTTC. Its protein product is CASSAGGSGYEQYF.

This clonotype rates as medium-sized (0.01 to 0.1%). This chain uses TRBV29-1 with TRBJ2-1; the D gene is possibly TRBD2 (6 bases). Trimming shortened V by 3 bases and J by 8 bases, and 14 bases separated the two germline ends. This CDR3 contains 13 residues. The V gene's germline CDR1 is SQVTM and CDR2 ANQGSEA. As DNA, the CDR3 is TGCAGCGTTGACCCCGCGCGGGGAGATGAGCAGTTCTTC. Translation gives CSVDPARGDEQFF.

Here the CDR3 reads CASRINTEAFF. The CDR3 DNA is TGTGCCAGTAGGATAAACACTGAAGCTTTCTTT. The chain has TRBV19 and TRBJ1-1; the D is unclear. Germline V gene sequence: CDR1 LNHDA, CDR2 SQIVND (reference sequence). V lost 6 bases, J lost 2 bases, and 4 bases lay in between. CDR3 length equals 11 residues.

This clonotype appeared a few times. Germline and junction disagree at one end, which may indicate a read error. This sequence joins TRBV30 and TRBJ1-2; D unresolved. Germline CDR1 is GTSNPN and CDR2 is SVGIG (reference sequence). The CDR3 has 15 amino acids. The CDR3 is CAWEAWSGELYGYTF. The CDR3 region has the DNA TGTGCCTGGGAGGCTTGGTCAGGAGAACTCTATGGTTACACCTTC.

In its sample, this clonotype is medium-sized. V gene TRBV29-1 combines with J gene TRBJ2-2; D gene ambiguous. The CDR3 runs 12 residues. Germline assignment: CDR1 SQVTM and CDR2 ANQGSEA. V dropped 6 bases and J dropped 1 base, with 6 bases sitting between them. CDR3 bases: TGCAGCGTCCCACAGAACACCGGGGAGCTGTTTTTT. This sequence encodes CSVPQNTGELFF.

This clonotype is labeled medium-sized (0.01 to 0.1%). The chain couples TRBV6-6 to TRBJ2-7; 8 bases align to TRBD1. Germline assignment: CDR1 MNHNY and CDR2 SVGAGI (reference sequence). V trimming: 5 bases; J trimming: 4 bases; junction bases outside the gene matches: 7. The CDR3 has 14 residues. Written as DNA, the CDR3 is TGTGCCAGCAGTGCAGGACAGGGTGGTTACGAGCAGTACTTC. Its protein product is CASSAGQGGYEQYF.